A single sample is the source of the 15 T cell receptor beta chains below, sequenced in a study of blood T cell repertoires in COVID-19. Sequencing used immunoSEQ multiplex PCR; TCRdb keeps in-frame clones, though not all of them. The table has a few hundred thousand clones, approximately 90% seen once. The sequenced material came from peripheral blood. Source of these receptors: a woman in her fifties or sixties with COVID-19, enrolled during active disease.

J is TRBJ1-2 and V is TRBV18; 8 nucleotides align to TRBD1. This CDR3 contains 16 residues. The V gene end was trimmed by 1 base and the J gene end by 3 bases; junction bases not matched to a gene: 7. Germline CDR1 reads KGHSH; CDR2 reads LQKENI. DNA for the CDR3: TGTGCCAGCTCACCACGGGACAGGCCCGTTGACTATGGCTACACCTTC. This translates into CASSPRDRPVDYGYTF.

This chain uses TRBV27 with TRBJ2-3, with D perhaps matching TRBD2 (5 bases). CDR3 length equals 14 residues. The germline V gene encodes CDR1 MNHEY and CDR2 SMNVEV (reference sequence). V was pared by 5 bases and J by 6 bases, with 15 bases between. The chain's CDR3 is CASSRADLADTQYF. The DNA of the CDR3 is TGTGCCAGCAGTAGAGCGGACTTAGCGGATACGCAGTATTTT.

This chain uses TRBV19 with TRBJ2-7; D might be TRBD1 (5 bases). Per the germline V gene, CDR1 is LNHDA and CDR2 is SQIVND (reference sequence). The CDR3 has 13 residues. The germline V and J ends were trimmed by 5 bases and 7 bases, with 15 bases remaining between them. CDR3 sequence reads: CASSLIDREEQYF. The CDR3 DNA reads TGTGCCAGTAGTCTCATTGACAGAGAGGAGCAGTACTTC.

The chain combines TRBV6-5 with TRBJ1-1; 7 nucleotides align to TRBD1. The CDR3 totals 15 residues. Looked up from germline, CDR1 is MNHEY and CDR2 is SVGAGI. J was trimmed by 2 bases and V by 4 bases; bases with no gene match: 7. The CDR3 sequence: CASSSSGQTNTEAFF. The CDR3 DNA reads as TGTGCCAGCAGTTCCTCGGGACAGACTAACACTGAAGCTTTCTTT.

This sequence joins TRBV25-1 and TRBJ1-5; possibly TRBD1 for D (6 bases). The CDR3 length is 15 residues. Germline lookup yields CDR1 MGHDK and CDR2 SYGVNS. V gave up 5 bases and J gave up 6 bases, with 17 bases separating them. CDR3 residues: CASSPGSGGSQPQHF. Here the CDR3 DNA reads TGTGCCAGCAGTCCCGGGTCGGGGGGCTCTCAGCCCCAGCATTTT.

The chain uses TRBV9 and TRBJ1-5; perhaps TRBD1 as D (6 bases). V was trimmed by 3 bases and J by 6 bases, leaving 16 bases between them. Germline V gives CDR1 SGDLS, CDR2 YYNGEE. CDR3 length: 15 residues. The CDR3 here is CASSERGGAIQPQHF. CDR3 sequence (DNA): TGTGCCAGCAGCGAGAGGGGGGGCGCGATTCAGCCCCAGCATTTT.

The CDR3: CASSQASGGRLHF. In DNA, the CDR3 is TGTGCCAGCAGCCAAGCCTCCGGAGGGCGCCTACATTTT. This chain uses TRBV3-1 (or the pseudogene TRBV3-2) with TRBJ1-5; D uncertain. The CDR3 length is 13 residues. With 1 base removed from V and 16 bases from J, the gap between germline ends came to 17 bases. Germline values: CDR1 LGHDT, CDR2 YNNKEL (reference sequence).

V usage is TRBV19 and J usage is TRBJ2-3; D is uncertain. In germline, CDR1 is LNHDA, CDR2 SQIVND (reference sequence). CDR3 size: 12 residues. V lost 3 bases and J 4 bases, leaving 5 bases between the germline ends. The CDR3 protein is CASSMGPDTQYF. In nucleotides, the CDR3 is TGTGCCAGTAGTATGGGCCCAGATACGCAGTATTTT.

The chain has TRBV24-1 and TRBJ2-1; D is unresolved. Trimming pared 10 bases from V and 4 bases from J, leaving 16 bases between. The CDR3 consists of 14 residues. In germline, CDR1 is KGHDR, CDR2 SFDVKD. CDR3 sequence (DNA): TGTGCCACGCCCCCCATCCAGTTTTACAATGAGCAGTTCTTC. Translated: CATPPIQFYNEQFF.

The chain links TRBV11-2 to TRBJ2-7; 10 bases line up with TRBD2. V lost 1 base to trimming and J lost 6 bases; unmatched junction nucleotides: 9. CDR1 and CDR2 from the germline V gene are SGHAT and FQNNGV. This CDR3 contains 16 residues. The CDR3 region is CASSLGIASGSFEQYF. CDR3 DNA sequence: TGTGCCAGCAGCTTAGGAATAGCTAGCGGGAGTTTCGAGCAGTACTTC.

The V call is TRBV28, the J call TRBJ1-1, with no clear D. The length of the CDR3 is 14 residues. Germline CDR1 MDHEN, CDR2 SYDVKM. V was shortened by 3 bases and J by 2 bases, with 10 bases between the two germline ends. CDR3 sequence reads: CASSFRGANTEAFF. In DNA, the CDR3 is TGTGCCAGCAGTTTTCGGGGAGCCAACACTGAAGCTTTCTTT.

The rearrangement joins TRBV6-2 or TRBV6-3 to TRBJ2-1; 11 nucleotides agree with TRBD2. The trim removed 1 base at V and 7 bases at J, leaving 9 bases unmatched. The CDR3 consists of 17 residues. Germline V CDR1 and CDR2: MNHEY, SVGEGT. The CDR3 region has the DNA TGTGCCAGCAGTTACTTCCAACTAGCGGGAGTAAGTAATGAGCAGTTCTTC. It codes for CASSYFQLAGVSNEQFF.

The chain combines TRBV6-6 with TRBJ1-2, with 8 positions matching TRBD1. The V segment lost 5 bases and the J segment 6 bases; nucleotides outside the gene matches: 17. This CDR3 is 17 amino acids long. CDR1 and CDR2 from the germline V gene are MNHNY and SVGAGI (reference sequence). The CDR3 nucleotides are TGTGCCAGCAGTCACATTTCCGGGGACAGGCTAATCGATGGCTACACCTTC. It is translated as CASSHISGDRLIDGYTF.

The chain employs TRBV19 and TRBJ1-1, with TRBD1 matching 11 bases. The V segment lost 5 bases and the J segment 1 base; nucleotides outside the gene matches: 12. The germline V gene encodes CDR1 LNHDA and CDR2 SQIVND (reference sequence). CDR3 length equals 18 residues. As DNA, the CDR3 is TGTGCCAGTAGTCCCCTTGCCGGGACAGGGGGGGGGAACACTGAAGCTTTCTTT. It specifies CASSPLAGTGGGNTEAFF. The variable domain in full, with the rest retrieved from reference TRBV19 and TRBJ1-1, is DGGITQSPKYLFRKEGQNVTLSCEQNLNHDAMYWYRQDPGQGLRLIYYSQIVNDFQKGDIAEGYSVSREKKESFPLTVTSAQKNPTAFYLCASSPLAGTGGGNTEAFFGQGTRLTVV.

This clone was observed a single time. CDR3 coding DNA: TGTGCCAGCAGCCCAGGACAGGGCAGCTCCTACGAGCAGTACTTC. Amino acids: CASSPGQGSSYEQYF. The J gene is TRBJ2-7, the V gene TRBV11-3, with 8 bases lining up with TRBD1. After removal of 5 bases from V and 0 bases from J, the junction contained 6 bases not matched to a gene. The CDR3 runs 15 residues. Germline CDR1 is SGHNT and CDR2 is YENEEA.